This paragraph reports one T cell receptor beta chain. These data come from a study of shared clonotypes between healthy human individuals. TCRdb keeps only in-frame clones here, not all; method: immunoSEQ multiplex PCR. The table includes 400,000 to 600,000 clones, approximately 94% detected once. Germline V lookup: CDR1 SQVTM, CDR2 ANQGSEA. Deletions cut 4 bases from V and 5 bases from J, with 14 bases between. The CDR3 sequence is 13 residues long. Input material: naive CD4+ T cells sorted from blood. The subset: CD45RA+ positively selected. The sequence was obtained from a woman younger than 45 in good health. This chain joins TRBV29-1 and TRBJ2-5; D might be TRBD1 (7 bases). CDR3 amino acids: CSVGGGGLETQYF. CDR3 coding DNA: TGCAGCGTTGGAGGAGGGGGCCTCGAGACCCAGTACTTC.